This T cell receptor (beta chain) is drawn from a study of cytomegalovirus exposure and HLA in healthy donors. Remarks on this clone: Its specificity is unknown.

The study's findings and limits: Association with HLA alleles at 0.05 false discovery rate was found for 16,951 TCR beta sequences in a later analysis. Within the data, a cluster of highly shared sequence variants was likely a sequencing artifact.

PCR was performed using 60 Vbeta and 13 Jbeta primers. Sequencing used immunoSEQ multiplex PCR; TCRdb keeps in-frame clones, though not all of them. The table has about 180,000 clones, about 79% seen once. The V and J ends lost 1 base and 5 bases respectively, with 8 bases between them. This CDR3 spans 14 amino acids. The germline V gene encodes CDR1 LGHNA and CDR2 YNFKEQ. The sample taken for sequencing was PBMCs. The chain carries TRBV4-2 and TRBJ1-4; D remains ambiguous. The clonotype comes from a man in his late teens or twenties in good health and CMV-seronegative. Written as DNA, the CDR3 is TGTGCCAGCAGCCAAGGGCAGATGAATGAAAAACTGTTTTTT. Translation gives CASSQGQMNEKLFF.